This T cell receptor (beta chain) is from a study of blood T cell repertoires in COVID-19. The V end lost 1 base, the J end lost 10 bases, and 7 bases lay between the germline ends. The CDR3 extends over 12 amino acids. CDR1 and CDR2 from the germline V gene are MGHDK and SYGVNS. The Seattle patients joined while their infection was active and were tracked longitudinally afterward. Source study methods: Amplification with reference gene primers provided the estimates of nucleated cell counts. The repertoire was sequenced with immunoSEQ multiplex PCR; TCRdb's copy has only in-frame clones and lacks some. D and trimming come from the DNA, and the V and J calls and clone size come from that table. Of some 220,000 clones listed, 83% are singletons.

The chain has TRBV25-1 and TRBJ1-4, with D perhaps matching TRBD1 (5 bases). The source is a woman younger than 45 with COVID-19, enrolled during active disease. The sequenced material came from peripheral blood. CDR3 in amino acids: CASSESGAKLFF. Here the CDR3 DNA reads TGTGCCAGCAGTGAATCTGGGGCAAAACTGTTTTTT. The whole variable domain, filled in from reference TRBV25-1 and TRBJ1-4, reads EADIYQTPRYLVIGTGKKITLECSQTMGHDKMYWYQQDPGMELHLIHYSYGVNSTEKGDLSSESTVSRIRTEHFPLTLESARPSHTSQYLCASSESGAKLFFGSGTQLSVL.